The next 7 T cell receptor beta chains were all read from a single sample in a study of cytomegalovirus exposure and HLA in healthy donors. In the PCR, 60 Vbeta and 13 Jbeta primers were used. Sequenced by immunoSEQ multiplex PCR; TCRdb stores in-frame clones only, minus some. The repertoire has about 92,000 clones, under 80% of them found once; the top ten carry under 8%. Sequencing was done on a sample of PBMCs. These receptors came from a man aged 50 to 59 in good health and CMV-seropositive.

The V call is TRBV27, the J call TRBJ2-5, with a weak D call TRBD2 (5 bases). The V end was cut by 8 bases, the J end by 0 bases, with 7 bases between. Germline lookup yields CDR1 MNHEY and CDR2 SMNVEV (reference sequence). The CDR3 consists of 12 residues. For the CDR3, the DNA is TGTGCCAGCGGCGGGTACCAAGAGACCCAGTACTTC. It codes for CASGGYQETQYF.

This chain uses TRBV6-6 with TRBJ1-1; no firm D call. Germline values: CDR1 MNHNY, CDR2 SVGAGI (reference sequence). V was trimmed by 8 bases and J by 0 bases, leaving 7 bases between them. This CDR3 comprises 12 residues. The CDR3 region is CASSTMNTEAFF. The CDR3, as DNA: TGTGCCAGCTCCACAATGAACACTGAAGCTTTCTTT.

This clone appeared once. The CDR3 bases are TGTGCCAGCAGCTCAAAGCGGGCTACTAATGAAAAACTGTTTTTT. This gives the protein CASSSKRATNEKLFF. The chain recombines TRBV9 with TRBJ1-4, with D hard to call. Germline assignment: CDR1 SGDLS and CDR2 YYNGEE. This CDR3 spans 15 amino acids. With 4 bases removed from V and 2 bases from J, the gap between germline ends came to 12 bases.

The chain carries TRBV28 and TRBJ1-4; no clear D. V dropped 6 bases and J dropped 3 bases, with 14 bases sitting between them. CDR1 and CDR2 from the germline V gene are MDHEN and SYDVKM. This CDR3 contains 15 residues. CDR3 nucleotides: TGTGCCAGCAGCCCCTCGGGGTCCCCTAATGAAAAACTGTTTTTT. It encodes CASSPSGSPNEKLFF.

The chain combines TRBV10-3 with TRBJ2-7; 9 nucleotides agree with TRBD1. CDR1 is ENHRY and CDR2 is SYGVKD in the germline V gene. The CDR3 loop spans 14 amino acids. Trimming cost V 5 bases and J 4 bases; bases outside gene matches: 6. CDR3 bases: TGTGCCATCAGTTCCGGGACAGGGATGTACGAGCAGTACTTC. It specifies CAISSGTGMYEQYF.

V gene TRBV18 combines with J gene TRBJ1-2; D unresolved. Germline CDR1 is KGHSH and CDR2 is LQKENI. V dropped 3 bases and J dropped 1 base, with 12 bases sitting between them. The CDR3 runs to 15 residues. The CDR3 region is CASSPSTNSNYGYTF. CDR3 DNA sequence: TGTGCCAGCTCACCGTCCACGAACAGTAACTATGGCTACACCTTC.

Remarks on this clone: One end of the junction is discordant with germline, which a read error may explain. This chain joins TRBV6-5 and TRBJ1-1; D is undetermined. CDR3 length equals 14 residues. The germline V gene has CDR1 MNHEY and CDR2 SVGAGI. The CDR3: CASSASLMNPEAFF. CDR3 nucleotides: TGTGCCAGCAGTGCGTCCCTAATGAACCCTGAAGCTTTCTTT.